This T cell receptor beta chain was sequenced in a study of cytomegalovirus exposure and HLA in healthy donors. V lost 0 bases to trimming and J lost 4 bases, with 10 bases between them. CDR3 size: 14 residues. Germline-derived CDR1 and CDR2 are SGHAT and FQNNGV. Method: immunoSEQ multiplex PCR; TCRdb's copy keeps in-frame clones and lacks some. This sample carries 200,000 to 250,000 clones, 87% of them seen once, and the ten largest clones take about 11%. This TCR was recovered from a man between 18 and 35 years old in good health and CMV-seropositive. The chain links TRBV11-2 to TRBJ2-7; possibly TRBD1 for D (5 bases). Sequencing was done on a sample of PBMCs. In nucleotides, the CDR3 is TGTGCCAGCAGCTTAGACAGGGAATTATACGAGCAGTACTTC. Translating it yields CASSLDRELYEQYF.